These 6 T cell receptor beta chains came from one sample sequenced in a study of OX40 agonist ivuxolimab in advanced cancers. Profiling relied on immunoSEQ multiplex PCR, and the TCRdb table lists in-frame clones only, not all of them. The sample shows 45,000 to 65,000 clones, less than 85% of them seen only once. The sample in question was CD4+ or CD8+ T cells sorted from blood, obtained in a trial of the OX40 agonist ivuxolimab. These receptors were collected from an adult with an advanced solid tumor such as melanoma, head and neck, liver or kidney cancer.

The J gene is TRBJ1-3, the V gene TRBV28; 8 bases are a match to TRBD1. CDR1 is MDHEN, CDR2 SYDVKM, per germline. V was clipped by 3 bases and J by 8 bases; unmatched bases: 3. The CDR3 extends over 13 amino acids. CDR3 protein: CASSLTGEDTIYF. Written as DNA, the CDR3 is TGTGCCAGCAGTTTGACAGGGGAGGACACCATATATTTT.

CDR3 coding DNA: TGTGCCAGCTCACCACGGGCAGGGAATCCATACGAGCAGTACTTC. This codes for CASSPRAGNPYEQYF. V gene TRBV18 combines with J gene TRBJ2-7, with D possibly being TRBD1 (5 bases). Trimming removed 1 base at V and 4 bases at J, with 14 bases between. This CDR3 is 15 amino acids long. Germline V lookup: CDR1 KGHSH, CDR2 LQKENI.

A single count supports this clone. The chain employs TRBV5-6 and TRBJ2-7; 9 bases fit TRBD2. J gave up 3 bases and V 4 bases, and 8 bases lay outside the gene matches. The CDR3 runs to 15 residues. CDR1 SGHDT and CDR2 YYEEEE come from the germline V gene. The CDR3 region is CASSLRGGGNYEQYF. The CDR3 DNA follows: TGTGCCAGCAGCCTGCGGGGGGGAGGGAACTACGAGCAGTACTTC. Together with reference TRBV5-6 and TRBJ2-7, the CDR3 gives the full variable domain: DAGVTQSPTHLIKTRGQQVTLRCSPKSGHDTVSWYQQALGQGPQFIFQYYEEEERQRGNFPDRFSGHQFPNYSSELNVNALLLGDSALYLCASSLRGGGNYEQYFGPGTRLTVT.

The rearrangement uses TRBV18 and TRBJ2-5; TRBD2 might be the D (5 bases). V lost 5 bases, J lost 1 base, and 11 bases lay in between. Germline loops: CDR1 KGHSH, CDR2 LQKENI. The CDR3 runs to 14 residues. The CDR3 DNA follows: TGTGCCAGCTCATCGTCTGGGAGCCAAGAGACCCAGTACTTC. It is translated as CASSSSGSQETQYF. The full variable domain, rest sourced from reference TRBV18 and TRBJ2-5, is NAGVMQNPRHLVRRRGQEARLRCSPMKGHSHVYWYRQLPEEGLKFMVYLQKENIIDESGMPKERFSAEFPKEGPSILRIQQVVRGDSAAYFCASSSSGSQETQYFGPGTRLLVL.

The gene calls are TRBV19 and TRBJ2-3; D is tentatively TRBD1 or TRBD2 (6 bases each). Trimming took 6 bases from V and 6 from J, leaving 19 bases between them. Germline CDR1 reads LNHDA; CDR2 reads SQIVND (reference sequence). CDR3 length: 15 residues. The CDR3 spells CASRGRQGSPDTQYF. In DNA, the CDR3 is TGTGCCAGTAGAGGGAGGCAGGGGTCCCCGGATACGCAGTATTTT.

The chain joins TRBV7-2 to TRBJ1-4; maybe TRBD1 (5 bases). Deletions cut 3 bases from V and 8 bases from J, with 16 bases between. Germline V gene lookup returns CDR1 SGHTA and CDR2 FQGNSA. This CDR3 spans 15 amino acids. CDR3 sequence (DNA): TGTGCCAGCAGCTTGGAGGGGTTGGGGCAGGAAAAACTGTTTTTT. It specifies CASSLEGLGQEKLFF.